The 22 T cell receptor beta chains listed next were all sequenced from one sample in a study of cytomegalovirus exposure and HLA in healthy donors. Amplification used 60 Vbeta primers and 13 Jbeta primers. Profiled with immunoSEQ multiplex PCR; TCRdb holds only in-frame clones, not every one. The sample lists 150,000 to 200,000 clones; around 84% were seen once. Sequencing was done on a sample of PBMCs. These receptors were taken from a man younger than 35 in good health and CMV-seropositive.

The V call is TRBV10-3, the J call TRBJ2-2, with D uncertain. The CDR3 totals 14 residues. Germline CDR1 ENHRY, CDR2 SYGVKD. V was cut by 4 bases and J by 1 base, with 7 bases left in between. In DNA, the CDR3 is TGTGCCATCAGTGCGGCGGAGAACACCGGGGAGCTGTTTTTT. Translation gives CAISAAENTGELFF.

The J gene is TRBJ2-5, the V gene TRBV14, with a tentative D call TRBD2 (6 bases). The V end was cut by 6 bases, the J end by 3 bases, with 8 bases between. Germline V lookup: CDR1 SGHDN, CDR2 FVKESK. There are 12 residues in the CDR3. CDR3 sequence reads: CASRRGKETQYF. As DNA, the CDR3 is TGTGCCAGCAGGCGCGGGAAAGAGACCCAGTACTTC.

The genes are TRBV4-3 and TRBJ2-2; D is perhaps TRBD2 (6 bases). The V and J ends lost 1 base and 7 bases respectively, with 13 bases between them. CDR1 and CDR2 from the germline V gene are LGHNA and YSLEER. The CDR3 is 15 amino acids. The CDR3 sequence is CASSQALVGGGELFF. CDR3 in DNA: TGCGCCAGCAGCCAAGCGTTAGTGGGGGGCGGGGAGCTGTTTTTT.

This chain joins TRBV6-1 and TRBJ2-3, with D perhaps matching TRBD2 (6 bases). Germline-derived CDR1 and CDR2 are MNHNS and SASEGT. The CDR3 consists of 15 residues. Deletions cut 6 bases from V and 5 bases from J, with 18 bases between. The DNA of the CDR3 is TGTGCCAGCAGCCTTCGGGCGGGGTTTGAAGATACGCAGTATTTT. Amino acid sequence: CASSLRAGFEDTQYF.

The rearrangement uses TRBV12-5 and TRBJ2-7, with TRBD1 as a possible D gene (5 bases). The CDR3 spans 14 residues. The V gene lost 5 bases and the J gene lost 1 base, with 12 bases spanning the gap. Germline V gene data show CDR1 as LGHNT and CDR2 as FRNRAP. The CDR3 protein is CASGVGHMSYEQYF. CDR3 in DNA: TGTGCTAGTGGTGTAGGACACATGTCCTACGAGCAGTACTTC.

This clone was counted once. V usage is TRBV5-6 and J usage is TRBJ1-6; D gene uncertain. V was cut by 1 base and J by 0 bases, with 8 bases left in between. There are 16 residues in the CDR3. Germline V CDR1 and CDR2: SGHDT, YYEEEE. CDR3 DNA: TGTGCCAGCAGCTTGATTTGGAGCTCCTATAATTCACCCCTCCACTTT. The encoded protein is CASSLIWSSYNSPLHF.

The gene calls are TRBV7-2 and TRBJ1-5; D uncertain. The CDR3 is 13 residues long. V gave up 0 bases and J gave up 7 bases, with 7 bases separating them. The germline CDR1 and CDR2 sequences are SGHTA and FQGNSA. Here the CDR3 reads CASSLATMQPQHF. DNA for the CDR3: TGTGCCAGCAGCTTAGCCACTATGCAGCCCCAGCATTTT.

The V and J genes are TRBV6-6 and TRBJ2-5; D remains ambiguous. This CDR3 comprises 14 residues. CDR1 and CDR2 (germline): MNHNY, SVGAGI (reference sequence). The V and J ends lost 0 bases and 1 base respectively, with 6 bases between them. The CDR3 sequence is CASSYSGGQETQYF. CDR3 DNA: TGTGCCAGCAGTTACTCTGGCGGCCAAGAGACCCAGTACTTC.

This clone was recorded a few times. The chain is built from TRBV19 and TRBJ1-1; D uncertain. Germline V gene lookup returns CDR1 LNHDA and CDR2 SQIVND (reference sequence). This CDR3 has 12 amino acids. Trimming left V 7 bases short and J 4 bases short, with 10 bases between. The CDR3 region is CASTKGGTEAFF. The CDR3 region has the DNA TGTGCCAGTACGAAGGGAGGCACTGAAGCTTTCTTT.

CDR3 sequence: CASSLNTPYEQYF. The CDR3, as DNA: TGTGCCAGCAGCTTAAACACCCCCTACGAGCAGTACTTC. This chain uses TRBV7-2 with TRBJ2-7; D is ambiguous. The CDR3 contains 13 residues. V lost 2 bases and J 2 bases, leaving 7 bases between the germline ends. CDR1 and CDR2 (germline): SGHTA, FQGNSA.

J is TRBJ2-3 and V is TRBV30; no definite D call. Germline V CDR1 and CDR2: GTSNPN, SVGIG (reference sequence). CDR3 length equals 17 residues. Trimming cost V 0 bases and J 3 bases, with 19 bases left between them. The CDR3 sequence: CAWSVRGPLVGTDTQYF. CDR3 sequence (DNA): TGTGCCTGGAGTGTACGTGGGCCCCTCGTAGGAACAGATACGCAGTATTTT.

The chain is built from TRBV18 and TRBJ1-6; D ambiguous. Germline CDR1 and CDR2: KGHSH and LQKENI. The V gene lost 4 bases and the J gene lost 10 bases, with 17 bases spanning the gap. This CDR3 comprises 15 residues. CDR3 sequence: CASSLGLEGGSPLHF. CDR3 nucleotide sequence: TGTGCCAGCTCACTCGGATTGGAGGGTGGGTCACCCCTCCACTTT. Based on the CDR3 plus reference TRBV18 and TRBJ1-6, the full variable domain is NAGVMQNPRHLVRRRGQEARLRCSPMKGHSHVYWYRQLPEEGLKFMVYLQKENIIDESGMPKERFSAEFPKEGPSILRIQQVVRGDSAAYFCASSLGLEGGSPLHFGNGTRLTVT.

In this sample, this clone turned up a few times. V is TRBV4-3 and J is TRBJ1-6; 8 bases are shared with TRBD1. CDR3 length: 15 residues. Losses at the gene ends were 0 bases for V and 8 bases for J; bases not matched to a gene: 3. Germline V gives CDR1 LGHNA, CDR2 YSLEER. The CDR3 sequence is CASSQDTGGYSPLHF. The CDR3 nucleotides read TGCGCCAGCAGCCAAGATACAGGGGGTTATTCACCCCTCCACTTT.

The rearrangement joins TRBV12-1 to TRBJ1-3. TRBV12-1 is described as a pseudogene. The CDR3 runs 14 residues. The CDR3 sequence: CASSLESSGNTIYF. CDR3 coding DNA: TGTGCCAGCAGCTTAGAGAGCTCTGGAAACACCATATATTTT.

The gene calls are TRBV4-2 and TRBJ2-3; the D gene is possibly TRBD2 (5 bases). V was trimmed by 3 bases and J by 6 bases, leaving 16 bases between them. The V gene's germline CDR1 is LGHNA and CDR2 YNFKEQ. This CDR3 spans 15 amino acids. The CDR3: CASSQSVGGSDTQYF. CDR3 DNA sequence: TGTGCCAGCAGCCAGAGCGTAGGAGGTTCGGATACGCAGTATTTT.

This rearrangement joins TRBV14 to TRBJ1-5, with TRBD1 identical over 7 bases. The ends lost 2 bases at V and 9 bases at J; junction bases unmatched: 4. The CDR3 has 13 amino acids. Germline CDR1 and CDR2: SGHDN and FVKESK. In DNA, the CDR3 is TGTGCCAGCAGCCAACTTCAGGGGGGGCCCCAGCATTTT. This gives the protein CASSQLQGGPQHF.

This clone was counted between two and nine times. The genes are TRBV5-1 and TRBJ1-2; D not resolved. Trimming took off 8 bases at V and 3 bases at J, with 11 bases between the two ends. This CDR3 region has 12 residues. The germline V gene encodes CDR1 SGHRS and CDR2 YFSETQ. The CDR3 region has the DNA TGCGCCAGTGCGGGGTCGGACTATGGCTACACCTTC. Translated: CASAGSDYGYTF.

The chain joins TRBV7-8 to TRBJ1-2, with no clear D. Deletions cut 1 base from V and 1 base from J, with 13 bases between. Germline V lookup: CDR1 SGHVS, CDR2 FQNEAQ. CDR3 length equals 16 residues. CDR3 residues: CASSLENREVNYGYTF. CDR3 nucleotides: TGTGCCAGCAGCTTAGAAAACAGAGAAGTTAACTATGGCTACACCTTC. The full variable domain, in which reference TRBV7-8 and TRBJ1-2 provide the parts outside the CDR3, is GAGVSQSPRYKVAKRGQDVALRCDPISGHVSLFWYQQALGQGPEFLTYFQNEAQLDKSGLPSDRFFAERPEGSVSTLKIQRTQQEDSAVYLCASSLENREVNYGYTFGSGTRLTVV.

The chain's CDR3 is CASIGRVEQYF. The CDR3, as DNA: TGTGCCAGCATTGGGCGGGTGGAGCAGTACTTC. The rearrangement uses TRBV2 and TRBJ2-7, with D possibly TRBD2 on 5 matching bases. CDR3 length: 11 residues. With 7 bases removed from V and 7 bases from J, the gap between germline ends came to 11 bases. Germline CDR1 SNHLY, CDR2 FYNNEI.

A single count supports this clone. V and J are TRBV5-1 and TRBJ2-3; D is ambiguous. This CDR3 spans 12 amino acids. Germline values: CDR1 SGHRS, CDR2 YFSETQ. The V end was cut by 2 bases, the J end by 3 bases, with 4 bases between. This CDR3 is CASSFTTDTQYF. The CDR3 DNA is TGCGCCAGCAGCTTCACTACAGATACGCAGTATTTT.

About this clone: This same CDR3 is encoded by further DNA sequences in the sample. V gene TRBV6-1 combines with J gene TRBJ1-1, with 7 bases lining up with TRBD1. The J segment lost 1 base and the V segment lost 3 bases, leaving 2 bases of the junction unmatched. In germline, CDR1 is MNHNS, CDR2 SASEGT. The length of the CDR3 is 14 residues. CDR3 sequence reads: CASSERQGNTEAFF. CDR3 in DNA: TGTGCCAGCAGTGAGAGACAGGGGAACACTGAAGCTTTCTTT.

The rearrangement joins TRBV5-4 to TRBJ2-3, with 9 positions matching TRBD2. V shed 0 bases, J shed 2 bases, and the junction held 4 bases outside the gene matches. Per the germline V gene, CDR1 is SGHNT and CDR2 is YYREEE (reference sequence). The CDR3 extends over 16 amino acids. CDR3 nucleotide sequence: TGTGCCAGCAGCTTGGGAGCTAGCGGGAACACAGATACGCAGTATTTT. Amino acids: CASSLGASGNTDTQYF.